Listed here are 8 T cell receptor beta chains from one sample, sequenced in a study of blood T cell repertoires in COVID-19. Some clones are missing from TCRdb's copy, which holds only in-frame ones; the method was immunoSEQ multiplex PCR. The data show roughly 250,000 clones, about 89% seen once. Sequencing was done on a sample of peripheral blood. The receptors shown here come from a man under 40 with acute or convalescent COVID-19.

The J gene is TRBJ1-4, the V gene TRBV5-1; a weak D match, TRBD1 (6 bases). V was clipped by 4 bases and J by 5 bases, with 15 bases between them. CDR1 is SGHRS, CDR2 YFSETQ, per germline. The CDR3 totals 15 residues. As DNA, the CDR3 is TGCGCCAGCAGCCGAATACAGGGCGGGAATGAAAAACTGTTTTTT. Translated: CASSRIQGGNEKLFF.

This chain uses TRBV28 with TRBJ2-2, with a tentative D call TRBD2 (6 bases). Trimming removed 3 bases from V and 0 bases from J, with 14 bases in between. Looked up from germline, CDR1 is MDHEN and CDR2 is SYDVKM. This CDR3 is built from 17 residues. CDR3 loop: CASSFVAGRPNTGELFF. The CDR3 DNA follows: TGTGCCAGCAGTTTTGTGGCGGGGAGGCCGAACACCGGGGAGCTGTTTTTT.

The count of this clone is one. Within the sample, other DNA sequences also encode this same CDR3. The rearrangement uses TRBV18 and TRBJ2-5, with a possible D match to TRBD2 (6 bases). Germline assignment: CDR1 KGHSH and CDR2 LQKENI. The length of the CDR3 is 13 residues. V was clipped by 3 bases and J by 2 bases, with 7 bases between them. CDR3 DNA: TGTGCCAGCTCACCGGGACTTCAAGAGACCCAGTACTTC. It is translated as CASSPGLQETQYF. The full variable domain, its missing parts supplied by reference TRBV18 and TRBJ2-5, is NAGVMQNPRHLVRRRGQEARLRCSPMKGHSHVYWYRQLPEEGLKFMVYLQKENIIDESGMPKERFSAEFPKEGPSILRIQQVVRGDSAAYFCASSPGLQETQYFGPGTRLLVL.

This chain connects TRBV5-5 to TRBJ2-7; 10 nucleotides line up with TRBD1. CDR1 is SGHKS and CDR2 is YYEKEE in the germline V gene (reference sequence). This CDR3 has 16 residues. After removal of 5 bases from V and 1 base from J, the junction contained 9 bases not matched to a gene. CDR3 in amino acids: CASRPQPGQGSYEQYF. The CDR3, as DNA: TGTGCCAGCAGACCTCAGCCGGGACAGGGGTCCTACGAGCAGTACTTC.

V usage is TRBV11-2 and J usage is TRBJ2-5, with D possibly matching TRBD2 (6 bases). This CDR3 comprises 14 residues. Germline assignment: CDR1 SGHAT and CDR2 FQNNGV. With 4 bases removed from V and 4 bases from J, the gap between germline ends came to 13 bases. This CDR3 is CASSSRGSGETQYF. The CDR3 DNA sequence: TGTGCCAGCAGCTCGCGGGGTTCAGGAGAGACCCAGTACTTC.

In the case of this clone: Additional DNA sequences in this sample encode the identical CDR3. The chain is built from TRBV6-5 and TRBJ1-1, with a weak D call TRBD1 (6 bases). The germline V gene has CDR1 MNHEY and CDR2 SVGAGI. The CDR3 sequence is 13 residues long. Trimming took off 4 bases at V and 2 bases at J, with 8 bases between the two ends. DNA for the CDR3: TGTGCCAGCAGTTTGACAGGTAACACTGAAGCTTTCTTT. This codes for CASSLTGNTEAFF.

The chain has TRBV23-1 and TRBJ2-1; 11 positions agree with TRBD1. TRBV23-1 is marked as an open reading frame, function uncertain. The CDR3 consists of 15 residues. The junction had 4 bases not matched to a gene; V was cut back by 6 bases and J by 3 bases. The CDR3 sequence is CASRLGTGGYNEQFF. The DNA of the CDR3 is TGCGCCAGCAGACTAGGGACAGGGGGCTACAATGAGCAGTTCTTC.

The rearrangement joins TRBV6-5 to TRBJ2-1, with D possibly TRBD2 on 6 matching bases. Trimming removed 2 bases at V and 4 bases at J, with 9 bases between. Germline CDR1 is MNHEY and CDR2 is SVGAGI. The CDR3 runs to 14 residues. In nucleotides, the CDR3 is TGTGCCAGCAGTTACATGGGAGGATACAATGAGCAGTTCTTC. This encodes CASSYMGGYNEQFF.